This TCR beta chain was observed in a study of T cell responses to AZD1222 COVID-19 vaccine. V was shortened by 7 bases and J by 0 bases, with 13 bases between the two germline ends. The CDR3 extends over 14 amino acids. Germline V gene lookup returns CDR1 ENHRY and CDR2 SYGVKD. The assay was immunoSEQ multiplex PCR, and TCRdb's table has in-frame clones only and misses some. In the table there are 110,000 or so clones, roughly nine tenths of which are singletons. This receptor was identified in an adult in good health. The material sequenced was peripheral blood, taken on day 0 of AZD1222 vaccination. The rearrangement joins TRBV10-3 to TRBJ2-7; D ambiguous. CDR3 residues: CAIKSGGGSYEQYF. The CDR3 DNA sequence: TGTGCCATCAAATCGGGCGGCGGCTCCTACGAGCAGTACTTC.